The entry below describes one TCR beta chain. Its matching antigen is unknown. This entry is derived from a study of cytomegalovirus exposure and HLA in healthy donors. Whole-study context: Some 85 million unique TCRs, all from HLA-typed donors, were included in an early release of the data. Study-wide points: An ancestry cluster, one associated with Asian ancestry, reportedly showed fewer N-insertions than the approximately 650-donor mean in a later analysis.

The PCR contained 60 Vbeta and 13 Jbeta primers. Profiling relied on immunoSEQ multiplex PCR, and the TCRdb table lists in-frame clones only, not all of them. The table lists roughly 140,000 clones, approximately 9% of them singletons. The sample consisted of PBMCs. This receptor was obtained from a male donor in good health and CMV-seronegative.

The CDR3: CASSLEGVGSAEQFF. The CDR3 DNA reads TGTGCCAGCAGCTTAGAGGGGGTTGGTAGCGCTGAGCAGTTCTTC. This chain connects TRBV7-8 to TRBJ2-1, with a possible D match to TRBD1 (6 bases). CDR1 and CDR2 from the germline V gene are SGHVS and FQNEAQ. The V end was cut by 1 base, the J end by 9 bases, with 16 bases between. The CDR3 is made up of 15 amino acids.